Each of the 18 T cell receptor beta chains below was sequenced from the same sample in a study of shared T cell receptors in the human thymus (dated by TCRdb to about 2021). Libraries were constructed by the immunoSEQ multiplex PCR assay. This immuneACCESS table, as held by TCRdb, lists in-frame sequences with V and J called but not all clones. Of the missing ones, under half trace to an unresolved V gene in checked studies; the others have no known cause. The sample profile shows 700,000 or so clones; approximately 83% of them were found once. Of the sample, around 0.0099% falls within the top ten clones. The same data also went into a second study, on human thymus T cells.

Specimen: thymocytes. The receptor source for this set is a girl under three years old with a congenital heart defect. Donor details come from another sample of the same person, matched by shared clones.

The chain carries TRBV7-6 and TRBJ1-3; weak D call: TRBD1 (5 bases). Germline CDR1 is SGHVS and CDR2 is FNYEAQ. The CDR3 sequence is 22 residues long. V was trimmed by 4 bases and J by 0 bases, leaving 31 bases between them. The CDR3 DNA reads as TGTGCCAGCAGCTGTACTAGGGAGGGCCGGGGGAGCCCGGAAAGCTCTGGAAACACCATATATTTT. Amino acid sequence: CASSCTREGRGSPESSGNTIYF.

The chain has TRBV7-6 and TRBJ2-3; TRBD1 agrees at 7 bases. Germline values: CDR1 SGHVS, CDR2 FNYEAQ. CDR3 length: 15 residues. J gave up 3 bases and V 5 bases, and 8 bases lay outside the gene matches. CDR3 sequence (DNA): TGTGCCAGCAGCCCATCACAGGGGAATACAGATACGCAGTATTTT. Protein sequence: CASSPSQGNTDTQYF.

V gene TRBV7-9 combines with J gene TRBJ2-2, with 8 bases lining up with TRBD2. Germline V lookup: CDR1 SEHNR, CDR2 FQNEAQ (reference sequence). This CDR3 spans 19 amino acids. Losses at the gene ends were 5 bases for V and 5 bases for J; bases not matched to a gene: 19. CDR3 loop: CASSLVSRGVQRGTGELFF. The CDR3, as DNA: TGTGCCAGCAGCCTTGTCTCGCGGGGGGTCCAGCGGGGGACCGGGGAGCTGTTTTTT.

The V call is TRBV5-1, the J call TRBJ1-2, with D possibly matching TRBD1 (6 bases). The CDR3 has 16 residues. CDR1 and CDR2 from the germline V gene are SGHRS and YFSETQ. Trimming removed 2 bases at V and 2 bases at J, with 16 bases between. CDR3 nucleotides: TGCGCCAGCAGCTTCCAACCTGGGGACAACAACTATGGCTACACCTTC. Its protein is CASSFQPGDNNYGYTF.

The chain is built from TRBV5-1 and TRBJ1-4, with TRBD1 matching 10 bases. The V and J ends lost 2 bases and 0 bases, in that order; junction bases with no gene match: 13. CDR1 is SGHRS and CDR2 is YFSETQ in the germline V gene. The CDR3 runs to 20 residues. CDR3 sequence: CASSLRQGAIGGATNEKLFF. CDR3 nucleotides: TGCGCCAGCAGCTTAAGACAGGGGGCTATCGGGGGGGCAACTAATGAAAAACTGTTTTTT.

The V and J genes are TRBV5-6 and TRBJ1-2, with TRBD1 as a possible D gene (6 bases). Germline-derived CDR1 and CDR2 are SGHDT and YYEEEE. CDR3 size: 18 residues. V lost 4 bases and J lost 0, with 22 bases in between. The CDR3 DNA sequence: TGTGCCAGCAGCGCAAACAGGGTATATCCCCTGACTAACTATGGCTACACCTTC. Protein: CASSANRVYPLTNYGYTF.

The rearrangement joins TRBV25-1 to TRBJ2-7, with 8 bases fitting TRBD1. The CDR3 consists of 16 residues. CDR1 is MGHDK, CDR2 SYGVNS, per germline. The ends lost 4 bases at V and 0 bases at J; junction bases unmatched: 8. For the CDR3, the DNA is TGTGCCAGCAGTGCAACACAGGGGGACGGCTCCTACGAGCAGTACTTC. This encodes CASSATQGDGSYEQYF.

V is TRBV19 and J is TRBJ1-1, with 7 bases fitting TRBD1. The length of the CDR3 is 17 residues. V was clipped by 1 base and J by 3 bases; unmatched bases: 11. Germline V CDR1 and CDR2: LNHDA, SQIVND (reference sequence). The CDR3 is CASSIGTVQGKHTEAFF. The CDR3 DNA follows: TGTGCCAGTAGTATAGGGACGGTACAGGGGAAGCACACTGAAGCTTTCTTT.

CDR3 in amino acids: CASSPIPGVRIQYF. The CDR3, as DNA: TGTGCCAGCAGTCCCATCCCAGGGGTACGCATTCAGTACTTC. This chain connects TRBV6-5 to TRBJ2-4; TRBD1 is a possible D gene (6 bases). The CDR3 spans 14 residues. The V end was cut by 5 bases, the J end by 9 bases, with 17 bases between. Per germline, CDR1 MNHEY and CDR2 SVGAGI.

The chain employs TRBV5-5 and TRBJ2-2; a possible D gene is TRBD2 (5 bases). Trimming pared 4 bases from V and 5 bases from J, leaving 12 bases between. The CDR3 extends over 14 amino acids. Germline V CDR1 and CDR2: SGHKS, YYEKEE (reference sequence). CDR3 DNA sequence: TGTGCCAGCAGCCCCGGGTGGAGGACCGGGGAGCTGTTTTTT. Its protein product is CASSPGWRTGELFF. Drawing the rest from reference TRBV5-5 and TRBJ2-2, the complete variable domain is DAGVTQSPTHLIKTRGQQVTLRCSPISGHKSVSWYQQVLGQGPQFIFQYYEKEERGRGNFPDRFSARQFPNYSSELNVNALLLGDSALYLCASSPGWRTGELFFGEGSRLTVL.

The chain carries TRBV27 and TRBJ1-6, with 9 bases identical to TRBD1. The CDR3 has 23 amino acids. Germline V gene sequence: CDR1 MNHEY, CDR2 SMNVEV (reference sequence). Germline trimming cut 0 bases from V and 3 bases from J; bases unmatched to any gene: 21. The CDR3 sequence is CASSLSYGDASLPGQGYNSPLHF. DNA for the CDR3: TGTGCCAGCAGTTTATCTTACGGCGACGCGAGCCTTCCGGGACAGGGCTATAATTCACCCCTCCACTTT.

The chain links TRBV15 to TRBJ2-1; possibly TRBD2 for D (6 bases). CDR1 is LNHNV, CDR2 YYDKDF, per germline (reference sequence). This CDR3 contains 17 residues. Trimming took off 4 bases at V and 5 bases at J, with 21 bases between the two ends. The CDR3 DNA reads TGTGCCACCAGCATACCCCTACTTCGGTCGGGGGACAATGAGCAGTTCTTC. Translated: CATSIPLLRSGDNEQFF.

This rearrangement joins TRBV7-9 to TRBJ1-1; D unclear. CDR3 size: 16 residues. V shed 6 bases and J shed 1 base, with 18 bases lying between them. Germline V CDR1 and CDR2: SEHNR, FQNEAQ (reference sequence). For the CDR3, the DNA is TGTGCCAGCAGTCCCGGGTCAAGTTCCAAGAACACTGAAGCTTTCTTT. Protein sequence: CASSPGSSSKNTEAFF.

The V and J genes are TRBV6-1 and TRBJ1-6, with D maybe TRBD1 (5 bases). V lost 0 bases and J lost 0, with 12 bases in between. Germline V gene sequence: CDR1 MNHNS, CDR2 SASEGT. CDR3 length: 18 residues. CDR3 sequence (DNA): TGTGCCAGCAGTGAAGCGGGGGGGTCGAGCTCCTATAATTCACCCCTCCACTTT. Residues: CASSEAGGSSSYNSPLHF.

The chain couples TRBV6-5 to TRBJ1-1, with a possible D match to TRBD1 (6 bases). V dropped 6 bases and J dropped 10 bases, with 18 bases sitting between them. The CDR3 runs 13 residues. The V gene's germline CDR1 is MNHEY and CDR2 SVGAGI. The CDR3 loop reads CASSPRGPHVAFF. The CDR3 DNA reads TGTGCCAGCAGCCCCAGGGGCCCGCACGTAGCTTTCTTT.

The rearrangement uses TRBV4-1 and TRBJ1-1; tentatively, D is TRBD1 (6 bases). Trimming left V 4 bases short and J 2 bases short, with 17 bases between. The CDR3 runs 16 residues. Per the germline V gene, CDR1 is MGHRA and CDR2 is YSYEKL. CDR3 sequence: CASSLPPGDHNTEAFF. Here the CDR3 DNA reads TGCGCCAGCAGCCTACCCCCAGGGGATCATAACACTGAAGCTTTCTTT.

CDR3 DNA sequence: TGTGCCAGCAGCTTGGGAGGCAGGGGGTCGTACAATGAGCAGTTCTTC. Encoded protein: CASSLGGRGSYNEQFF. The chain carries TRBV5-6 and TRBJ2-1, with TRBD1 matching 7 bases. There are 16 residues in the CDR3. Germline lookup yields CDR1 SGHDT and CDR2 YYEEEE. Unmatched junction bases numbered 7, after V lost 0 bases and J lost 4 bases.

The chain has TRBV25-1 and TRBJ1-2; possibly TRBD1 for D (6 bases). Looked up from germline, CDR1 is MGHDK and CDR2 is SYGVNS. The CDR3 spans 15 residues. V was trimmed by 4 bases and J by 2 bases, leaving 14 bases between them. The DNA of the CDR3 is TGTGCCAGCAGTGCTTTAACCGGGACAAACTATGGCTACACCTTC. This sequence encodes CASSALTGTNYGYTF.